Reported below is one TCR beta chain. The target antigen is unknown. Only in-frame clones appear in the TCRdb table, and some are missing; sequencing was by immunoSEQ multiplex PCR. Of about 150,000 clones listed, 90% were seen once; the top ten hold roughly 1.7%. J was trimmed by 6 bases and V by 2 bases; bases with no gene match: 7. This CDR3 has 15 amino acids. The germline gives CDR1 MNHEY, CDR2 SVGEGT. The data are from a study of T cell responses to AZD1222 COVID-19 vaccine. Study-level information: Timing groups of about 4 and about 12 weeks for second doses were pooled. Points from the study as a whole: Per reports, nearly half of all spike-specific TCRs target regions that are unmutated in variants. The donors showed a predominance of white British ancestry and of females, with possible underestimation of clonal diversity. Only six or seven AZD1222 recipients were seropositive at baseline.

The TCR sequence derives from an adult in good health. The chain employs TRBV6-2 or TRBV6-3 and TRBJ2-7, with 10 bases lining up with TRBD2. Source: peripheral blood, taken on day 0 of AZD1222 vaccination. In DNA, the CDR3 is TGTGCCAGCAGTTACCAGGCTAGCGGGAGATCCGAGCAGTACTTC. Encoded protein: CASSYQASGRSEQYF.